The present T cell receptor (beta chain) was sequenced within a study of T cell changes during pregnancy in multiple sclerosis. Clones were sequenced by immunoSEQ multiplex PCR, and TCRdb holds only the in-frame ones, with some missing. The table records approximately 50,000 clones, approximately 94% of them present only once. The germline gives CDR1 LGHNT, CDR2 FRNRAP. This CDR3 spans 20 amino acids. With 5 bases clipped from V and 0 bases from J, the junction kept 19 bases outside the gene matches. The V call is TRBV12-5, the J call TRBJ1-1; 9 bases are a match to TRBD1. This specimen consisted of CD4+ T cells from peripheral blood mononuclear cells, obtained in the third trimester of pregnancy. The TCR comes from a female donor with multiple sclerosis, enrolled in a pregnancy study. The CDR3 nucleotides are TGTGCTAGTGGTCTAGCGGCAAAGGCACAGGGGGCCCCCATGAACACTGAAGCTTTCTTT. Translating gives CASGLAAKAQGAPMNTEAFF.